These 24 T cell receptor beta chains share one sample of origin, sequenced in a study of blood T cell repertoires in COVID-19. This table comes from immunoSEQ multiplex PCR, and its TCRdb copy is limited to in-frame clones, with some not included. The repertoire consists of 65,000 to 80,000 clones, with less than 90% occurring once and the leading ten covering 17%. Material: peripheral blood. The receptors were gathered from a man of 80 years or more in a cohort sampled during active COVID-19.

The chain couples TRBV19 to TRBJ1-4; 8 nucleotides line up with TRBD1. V shed 6 bases and J 0 bases; nucleotides not matched to a gene: 3. This CDR3 is built from 15 residues. Germline V CDR1 and CDR2: LNHDA, SQIVND (reference sequence). Here the CDR3 reads CASRTQGATNEKLFF. The DNA of the CDR3 is TGTGCCAGTAGGACACAGGGGGCAACTAATGAAAAACTGTTTTTT.

The chain uses TRBV25-1 and TRBJ1-6; 9 nucleotides agree with TRBD1. CDR1 and CDR2 (germline): MGHDK, SYGVNS. V was pared by 6 bases and J by 8 bases, with 8 bases of the junction left unmatched. This CDR3 region has 15 residues. DNA of the CDR3: TGTGCCAGCAGCCAACCGACAGGGGGTTATTCACCCCTCCACTTT. Protein: CASSQPTGGYSPLHF.

The CDR3 reads CASTPRRDPNTGELFF. CDR3 in DNA: TGTGCCAGCACACCGAGGCGGGACCCGAACACCGGGGAGCTGTTTTTT. The rearrangement uses TRBV6-6 and TRBJ2-2; D is perhaps TRBD2 (6 bases). The CDR3 spans 16 residues. Germline lookup yields CDR1 MNHNY and CDR2 SVGAGI (reference sequence). Trimming cost V 7 bases and J 0 bases, with 15 bases left between them.

V usage is TRBV7-3 and J usage is TRBJ2-1; 7 bases agree with TRBD1. The CDR3 covers 18 residues. CDR1 is SGHTA, CDR2 FQGTGA, per germline. Trimming took 1 base from V and 5 from J; bases not matched to a gene: 14. In DNA form, the CDR3 reads TGTGCCAGCAGCTTAAAGGGCAGGGGGAGACAAGGGGACAATGAGCAGTTCTTC. Residues: CASSLKGRGRQGDNEQFF.

The chain is built from TRBV9 and TRBJ1-2; 7 bases agree with TRBD1. Germline-derived CDR1 and CDR2 are SGDLS and YYNGEE. The CDR3 contains 15 residues. Trimming cost V 1 base and J 8 bases; bases outside gene matches: 11. In DNA, the CDR3 is TGTGCCAGCAGCGTATTCCCAGACAGGGCGGGGGGCTACACCTTC. This translates into CASSVFPDRAGGYTF.

This chain joins TRBV4-2 and TRBJ2-5; 11 nucleotides align to TRBD1. There are 17 residues in the CDR3. J gave up 5 bases and V 4 bases, and 12 bases lay outside the gene matches. Germline V gene sequence: CDR1 LGHNA, CDR2 YNFKEQ. The CDR3 sequence: CASSLTPGQGVTETQYF. The CDR3 bases are TGTGCCAGCAGCCTAACTCCGGGACAGGGGGTCACGGAGACCCAGTACTTC.

The chain carries TRBV6-6 and TRBJ2-5, with D perhaps matching TRBD2 (5 bases). Per the germline V gene, CDR1 is MNHNY and CDR2 is SVGAGI (reference sequence). The CDR3 totals 15 residues. The germline V and J ends were trimmed by 9 bases and 2 bases, with 19 bases remaining between them. CDR3 sequence reads: CASNTGRRRQETQYF. In DNA form, the CDR3 reads TGTGCCAGTAATACTGGGAGAAGGCGGCAAGAGACCCAGTACTTC.

V gene TRBV5-1 combines with J gene TRBJ2-3; 9 positions agree with TRBD1. The length of the CDR3 is 14 residues. Per germline, CDR1 SGHRS and CDR2 YFSETQ. The V segment lost 7 bases and the J segment 3 bases; nucleotides outside the gene matches: 6. CDR3 region: CASFTGQGTDTQYF. In nucleotides, the CDR3 is TGCGCCAGCTTCACGGGACAGGGAACAGATACGCAGTATTTT. The complete variable domain, with remaining parts taken from reference TRBV5-1 and TRBJ2-3, reads KAGVTQTPRYLIKTRGQQVTLSCSPISGHRSVSWYQQTPGQGLQFLFEYFSETQRNKGNFPGRFSGRQFSNSRSEMNVSTLELGDSALYLCASFTGQGTDTQYFGPGTRLTVL.

This rearrangement joins TRBV28 to TRBJ2-5; D is undetermined. Deletions cut 3 bases from V and 5 bases from J, with 7 bases between. The CDR3 has 12 residues. Germline V gene sequence: CDR1 MDHEN, CDR2 SYDVKM. This CDR3 reads CASSLPRETQYF. The CDR3 region has the DNA TGTGCCAGCAGTTTGCCCAGGGAGACCCAGTACTTC.

The chain couples TRBV9 to TRBJ1-1, with D possibly TRBD1 on 5 matching bases. V lost 1 base and J 1 base, leaving 14 bases between the germline ends. This CDR3 is built from 16 residues. Germline V gene lookup returns CDR1 SGDLS and CDR2 YYNGEE. CDR3 residues: CASSVRGVSGNTEAFF. DNA of the CDR3: TGTGCCAGCAGCGTACGGGGGGTATCAGGGAACACTGAAGCTTTCTTT.

This clone was seen a single time. This chain connects TRBV10-3 to TRBJ2-2, with D tentatively TRBD2 (5 bases). V was pared by 3 bases and J by 0 bases, with 11 bases between. The CDR3 runs to 16 residues. Germline lookup yields CDR1 ENHRY and CDR2 SYGVKD. In DNA form, the CDR3 reads TGTGCCATCAGTGATCCGGCGGGTTCGAACACCGGGGAGCTGTTTTTT. It encodes CAISDPAGSNTGELFF.

The V and J genes are TRBV7-2 and TRBJ2-3; D gene uncertain. Germline V lookup: CDR1 SGHTA, CDR2 FQGNSA. CDR3 length: 14 amino acids. V was pared by 1 base and J by 2 bases, with 7 bases between. The CDR3 here is CASSLELATDTQYF. For the CDR3, the DNA is TGTGCCAGCAGCTTAGAGCTCGCCACAGATACGCAGTATTTT.

Only one count was recorded for this clone. The chain links TRBV18 to TRBJ2-2, with D possibly being TRBD2 (5 bases). This CDR3 is 15 amino acids long. Trimming pared 0 bases from V and 4 bases from J, leaving 9 bases between. Germline-derived CDR1 and CDR2 are KGHSH and LQKENI. The CDR3 region has the DNA TGTGCCAGCTCACCACCGAGCGGCGGCACCGGGGAGCTGTTTTTT. Translating gives CASSPPSGGTGELFF.

The chain couples TRBV6-5 to TRBJ2-7; 9 bases fit TRBD1. V gave up 10 bases and J gave up 3 bases; unmatched junction bases: 13. The CDR3 runs 15 residues. Per germline, CDR1 MNHEY and CDR2 SVGAGI. The CDR3 nucleotides read TGTGCCACCGGACAGGGGACAGGAAGTTTCTACGAGCAGTACTTC. It is translated as CATGQGTGSFYEQYF.

The CDR3 DNA sequence: TGTGCCAGCAGTCCCCGGGAGCGGGGGGGCCTCTACAATGAGCAGTTCTTC. Its protein is CASSPRERGGLYNEQFF. The chain couples TRBV6-6 to TRBJ2-1, with TRBD2 identical over 10 bases. Germline V gene lookup returns CDR1 MNHNY and CDR2 SVGAGI (reference sequence). The CDR3 loop spans 17 amino acids. J was trimmed by 3 bases and V by 5 bases; bases with no gene match: 10.

CDR3 amino acids: CASSLDISGANVLTF. CDR3 in DNA: TGTGCCAGCAGCTTAGATATCTCGGGGGCCAACGTCCTGACTTTC. V gene TRBV7-9 combines with J gene TRBJ2-6; no definite D call. CDR3 size: 15 residues. V shed 1 base and J shed 4 bases, with 8 bases lying between them. Germline CDR1 is SEHNR and CDR2 is FQNEAQ (reference sequence).

The CDR3 loop is CASSFGGYTSTDTQYF. As DNA, the CDR3 is TGCGCCAGCAGCTTCGGGGGGTACACCAGCACAGATACGCAGTATTTT. The V gene is TRBV5-1, the J gene TRBJ2-3; 7 bases are shared with TRBD2. V gave up 2 bases and J gave up 0 bases; unmatched junction bases: 6. The germline gives CDR1 SGHRS, CDR2 YFSETQ. The CDR3 has 16 residues.

This clone was seen only once. DNA for the CDR3: TGTGCCAGCAGCTTAGATGGCCAGGGGGAGCAGTACTTC. Protein product: CASSLDGQGEQYF. The chain carries TRBV11-2 and TRBJ2-7; possibly TRBD1 for D (6 bases). V was cut by 0 bases and J by 7 bases, with 10 bases left in between. CDR3 length: 13 amino acids. Per the germline V gene, CDR1 is SGHAT and CDR2 is FQNNGV.

The chain employs TRBV5-1 and TRBJ2-5; D ambiguous. Germline V gene lookup returns CDR1 SGHRS and CDR2 YFSETQ. This CDR3 is 14 amino acids long. V lost 0 bases and J 1 base, leaving 7 bases between the germline ends. DNA of the CDR3: TGCGCCAGCAGCTTGGTTACACCCCAAGAGACCCAGTACTTC. Its translation: CASSLVTPQETQYF.

This chain links TRBV6-6 with TRBJ1-1; D uncertain. Germline V gives CDR1 MNHNY, CDR2 SVGAGI (reference sequence). V was cut by 6 bases and J by 6 bases, with 14 bases left in between. CDR3 length: 13 amino acids. The CDR3 region has the DNA TGTGCCAGCAGCCCTACTATTGATGCTGAAGCTTTCTTT. Translating gives CASSPTIDAEAFF.

The gene calls are TRBV7-8 and TRBJ2-7, with 14 bases lining up with TRBD2. Losses at the gene ends were 5 bases for V and 2 bases for J; bases not matched to a gene: 5. The CDR3 is 16 residues long. Per the germline V gene, CDR1 is SGHVS and CDR2 is FQNEAQ. This chain's CDR3 is CASSPGGLAGAYEQYF. CDR3 sequence (DNA): TGTGCCAGCAGCCCAGGGGGACTAGCGGGGGCCTACGAGCAGTACTTC.

This clone was counted a few times. The DNA of the CDR3 is TGTGCCAGCAGCCTCCCGGGGGGCGAGCAGTACTTC. Its translation: CASSLPGGEQYF. The rearrangement joins TRBV7-9 to TRBJ2-7; 7 nucleotides align to TRBD2. Germline V gene data show CDR1 as SEHNR and CDR2 as FQNEAQ (reference sequence). V shed 5 bases and J 6 bases; nucleotides not matched to a gene: 4. The length of the CDR3 is 12 residues.

V gene TRBV28 combines with J gene TRBJ1-2; TRBD1 might be the D (5 bases). CDR1 is MDHEN and CDR2 is SYDVKM in the germline V gene. CDR3 length equals 12 residues. Between the trimmed V and J ends, which lost 5 bases and 7 bases, there was a span of 11 bases. CDR3 region: CASSASGFGYTF. The DNA for the CDR3 is TGTGCCAGCAGTGCTTCAGGGTTTGGCTACACCTTC.

The rearrangement joins TRBV20-1 to TRBJ1-5; D is possibly TRBD1 (6 bases). The CDR3 is 13 amino acids. In germline, CDR1 is DFQATT, CDR2 SNEGSKA (reference sequence). Trimming shortened V by 3 bases and J by 7 bases, and 13 bases separated the two germline ends. Here the CDR3 reads CSASASGEQPQHF. CDR3 nucleotide sequence: TGCAGTGCTAGTGCGTCAGGGGAACAGCCCCAGCATTTT.